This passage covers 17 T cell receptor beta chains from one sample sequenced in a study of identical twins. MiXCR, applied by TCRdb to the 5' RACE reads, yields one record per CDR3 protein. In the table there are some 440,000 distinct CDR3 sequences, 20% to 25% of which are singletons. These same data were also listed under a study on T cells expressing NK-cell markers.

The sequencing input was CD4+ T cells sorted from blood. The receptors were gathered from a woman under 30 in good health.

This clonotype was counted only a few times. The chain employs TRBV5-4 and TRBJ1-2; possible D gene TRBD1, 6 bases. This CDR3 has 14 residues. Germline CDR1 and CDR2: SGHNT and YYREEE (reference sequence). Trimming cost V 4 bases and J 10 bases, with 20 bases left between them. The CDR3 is CASSPGTGSKPYTF. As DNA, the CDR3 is TGTGCCAGCAGCCCCGGTACAGGGTCAAAGCCCTACACCTTC. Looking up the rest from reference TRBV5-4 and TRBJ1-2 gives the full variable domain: ETGVTQSPTHLIKTRGQQVTLRCSSQSGHNTVSWYQQALGQGPQFIFQYYREEENGRGNFPPRFSGLQFPNYSSELNVNALELDDSALYLCASSPGTGSKPYTFGSGTRLTVV.

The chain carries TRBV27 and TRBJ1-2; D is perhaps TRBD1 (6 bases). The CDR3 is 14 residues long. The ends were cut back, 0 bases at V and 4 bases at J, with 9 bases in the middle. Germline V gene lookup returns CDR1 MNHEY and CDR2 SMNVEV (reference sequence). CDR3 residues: CASSLSRGGYGYTF. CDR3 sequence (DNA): TGTGCCAGCAGTTTATCCAGGGGAGGCTATGGCTACACCTTC.

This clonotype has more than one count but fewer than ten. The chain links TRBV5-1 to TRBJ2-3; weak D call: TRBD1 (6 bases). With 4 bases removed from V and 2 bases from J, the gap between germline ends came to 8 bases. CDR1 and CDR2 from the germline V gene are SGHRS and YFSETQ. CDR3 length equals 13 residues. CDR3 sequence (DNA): TGCGCCAGCAGCGGGGGCCCCACAGATACGCAGTATTTT. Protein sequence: CASSGGPTDTQYF.

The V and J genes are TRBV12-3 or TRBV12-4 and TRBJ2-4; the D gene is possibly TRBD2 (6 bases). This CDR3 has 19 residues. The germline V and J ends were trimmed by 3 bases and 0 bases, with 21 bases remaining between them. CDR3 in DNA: TGTGCCAGCAGTTTTTATCGGGGGAATCTACCCCGAGCCAAAAACATTCAGTACTTC. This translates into CASSFYRGNLPRAKNIQYF.

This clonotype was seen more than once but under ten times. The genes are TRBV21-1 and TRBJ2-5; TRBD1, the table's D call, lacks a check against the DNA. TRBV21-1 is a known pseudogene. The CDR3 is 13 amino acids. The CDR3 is CASRTTGEETQYF. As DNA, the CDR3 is TGTGCCAGCAGGACGACAGGTGAAGAGACCCAGTACTTC.

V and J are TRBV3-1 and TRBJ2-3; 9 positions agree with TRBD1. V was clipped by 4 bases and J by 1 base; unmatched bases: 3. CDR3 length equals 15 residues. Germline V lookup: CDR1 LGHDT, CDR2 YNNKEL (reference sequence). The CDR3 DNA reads TGTGCCAGCAGCCCGAGGACAGGGGGCACAGATACGCAGTATTTT. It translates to CASSPRTGGTDTQYF.

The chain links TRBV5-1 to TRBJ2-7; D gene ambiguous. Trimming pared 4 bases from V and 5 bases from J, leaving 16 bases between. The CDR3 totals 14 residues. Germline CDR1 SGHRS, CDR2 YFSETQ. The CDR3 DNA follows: TGCGCCAGCAGCACCACCAGGATGGGTGACGAGCAGTACTTC. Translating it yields CASSTTRMGDEQYF.

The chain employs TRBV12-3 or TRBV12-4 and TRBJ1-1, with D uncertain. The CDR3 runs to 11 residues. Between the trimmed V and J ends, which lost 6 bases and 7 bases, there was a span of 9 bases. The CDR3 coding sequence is TGTGCCAGCAGGGGGTACAGTGAAGCTTTCTTT. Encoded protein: CASRGYSEAFF.

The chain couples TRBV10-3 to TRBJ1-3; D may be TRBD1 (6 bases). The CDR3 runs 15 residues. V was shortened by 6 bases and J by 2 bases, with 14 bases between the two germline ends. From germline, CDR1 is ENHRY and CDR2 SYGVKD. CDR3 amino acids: CAIRERQGTGNTIYF. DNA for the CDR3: TGTGCCATCAGGGAACGGCAGGGGACTGGAAACACCATATATTTT.

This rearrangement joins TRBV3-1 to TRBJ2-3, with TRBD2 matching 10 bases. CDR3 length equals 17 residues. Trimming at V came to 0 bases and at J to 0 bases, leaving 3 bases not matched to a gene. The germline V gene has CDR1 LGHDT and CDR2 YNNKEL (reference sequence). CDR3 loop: CASSQDRTSGSTDTQYF. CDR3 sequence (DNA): TGTGCCAGCAGCCAAGACAGGACTAGCGGAAGCACAGATACGCAGTATTTT.

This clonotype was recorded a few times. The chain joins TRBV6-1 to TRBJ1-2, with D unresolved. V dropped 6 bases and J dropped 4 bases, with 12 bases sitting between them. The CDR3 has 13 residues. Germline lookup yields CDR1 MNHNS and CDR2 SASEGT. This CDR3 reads CASRRTVLYGYTF. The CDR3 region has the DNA TGTGCCAGCAGACGAACTGTCCTCTATGGCTACACCTTC.

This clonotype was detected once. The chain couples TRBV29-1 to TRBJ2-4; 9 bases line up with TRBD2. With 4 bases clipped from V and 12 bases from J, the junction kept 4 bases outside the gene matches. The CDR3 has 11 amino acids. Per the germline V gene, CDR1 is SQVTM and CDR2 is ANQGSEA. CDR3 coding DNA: TGCAGCGTTGGGACTAGCGTAACTCAGTACTTC. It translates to CSVGTSVTQYF.

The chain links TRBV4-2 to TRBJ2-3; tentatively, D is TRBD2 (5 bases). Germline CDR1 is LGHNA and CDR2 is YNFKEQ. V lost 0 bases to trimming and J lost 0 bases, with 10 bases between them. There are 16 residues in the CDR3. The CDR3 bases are TGTGCCAGCAGCCAAGATAGGAGCGGAAGCACAGATACGCAGTATTTT. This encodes CASSQDRSGSTDTQYF.

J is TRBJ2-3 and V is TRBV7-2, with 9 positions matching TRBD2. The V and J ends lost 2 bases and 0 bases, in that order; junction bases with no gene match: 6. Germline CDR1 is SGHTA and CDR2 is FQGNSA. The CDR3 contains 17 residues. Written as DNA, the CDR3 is TGTGCCAGCAGCTTATTCCTAGCGGGGTATAGCACAGATACGCAGTATTTT. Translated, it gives CASSLFLAGYSTDTQYF.

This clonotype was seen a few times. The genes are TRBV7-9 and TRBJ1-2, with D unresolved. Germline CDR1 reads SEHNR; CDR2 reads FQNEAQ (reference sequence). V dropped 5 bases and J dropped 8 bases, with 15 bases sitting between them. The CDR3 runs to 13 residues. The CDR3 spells CASSLGPPTGYTF. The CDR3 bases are TGTGCCAGCAGCCTCGGGCCCCCGACCGGCTACACCTTC.

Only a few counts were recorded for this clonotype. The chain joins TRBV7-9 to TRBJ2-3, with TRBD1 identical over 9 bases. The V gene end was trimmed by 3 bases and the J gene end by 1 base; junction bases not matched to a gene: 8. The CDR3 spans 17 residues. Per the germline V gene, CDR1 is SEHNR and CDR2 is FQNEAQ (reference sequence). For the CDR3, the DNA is TGTGCCAGCAGCTTCCTCCGGGACAGGGATGGCACAGATACGCAGTATTTT. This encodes CASSFLRDRDGTDTQYF.

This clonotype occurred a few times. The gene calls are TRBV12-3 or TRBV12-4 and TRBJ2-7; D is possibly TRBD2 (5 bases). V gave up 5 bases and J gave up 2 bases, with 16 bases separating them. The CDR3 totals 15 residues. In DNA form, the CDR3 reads TGTGCCAGCAGTGTCTACGACGGGAACCCCTACGAGCAGTACTTC. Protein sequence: CASSVYDGNPYEQYF.